Listed here is a single T cell receptor (beta chain). The antigen is not known. The data originate from a study of CD4 T cells in relation to SARS-CoV-2 and coronaviruses. Background on the study: TCR beta CDR3s were sequenced after roughly 10-day antigen culture of PBMCs. No peptide or an HIV-1 Nef peptide pool served as negative control. Whole-study findings and limits: Pre-pandemic and post-infection samples never came from the same donor.

CD4+ T cells from unexposed donors were obtained before the COVID-19 pandemic (2011-2018). The cells were cultured for approximately ten days before CD4+ T cells were isolated. As cell numbers allowed, unexposed-donor CD4+ T cells faced SARS-CoV-2 S/N and four cold-coronavirus spikes. Germline assignment: CDR1 MNHEY and CDR2 SVGEGT. V dropped 5 bases and J dropped 5; count of bases not matched to a gene: 13. The CDR3 runs 16 residues. This table comes from immunoSEQ multiplex PCR, and its TCRdb copy is limited to in-frame clones, with some not included. Of some 30,000 clones listed, around 84% are singletons.

The specimen was CD4+ T cells from PBMCs, cultured in vitro. This sequence was found in a human donor in good health. This chain links TRBV6-2 or TRBV6-3 with TRBJ2-5; 8 positions match TRBD2. Here the CDR3 DNA reads TGTGCCAGCAGTCGCCCGAGCGGGGGATTTGGGGAGACCCAGTACTTC. Its protein product is CASSRPSGGFGETQYF.